Listed here are 8 T cell receptor beta chains from one sample, sequenced in a study of blood T cell repertoires in COVID-19. Profiled with immunoSEQ multiplex PCR; TCRdb holds only in-frame clones, not every one. The data contain around 300,000 clones, about 90% of them seen just once; the ten biggest clones take up less than 2.5%. Sample: peripheral blood. The source is a young man with active or convalescent COVID-19.

The chain employs TRBV7-9 and TRBJ2-5; 11 bases match TRBD1. The germline V gene has CDR1 SEHNR and CDR2 FQNEAQ (reference sequence). With V trimmed by 2 bases and J by 8 bases, 7 bases remained unmatched. This CDR3 region has 15 residues. The CDR3, as DNA: TGTGCCAGCAGCTTATCTGGGACAGGGGGAGTTACCCAGTACTTC. This encodes CASSLSGTGGVTQYF.

The J gene is TRBJ2-1, the V gene TRBV12-5, with D tentatively TRBD1 (6 bases). V lost 6 bases and J lost 0, with 15 bases in between. From germline, CDR1 is LGHNT and CDR2 FRNRAP. The CDR3 is 16 amino acids. CDR3 DNA sequence: TGTGCTAGTGGACGAACTCCAGGGGCCTCCTACAATGAGCAGTTCTTC. This sequence encodes CASGRTPGASYNEQFF.

This rearrangement joins TRBV9 to TRBJ2-2; D call uncertain. Germline values: CDR1 SGDLS, CDR2 YYNGEE. Trimming shortened V by 4 bases and J by 0 bases, and 10 bases separated the two germline ends. The CDR3 contains 15 residues. The CDR3 DNA follows: TGTGCCAGCAGCAAAACCACTGCGAACACCGGGGAGCTGTTTTTT. Translating gives CASSKTTANTGELFF.

Here the CDR3 reads CASSEASYEQYF. The CDR3 bases are TGTGCCAGCAGTGAGGCCAGCTACGAGCAGTACTTC. This chain uses TRBV2 with TRBJ2-7; D is undetermined. This CDR3 has 12 amino acids. Between the trimmed V and J ends, which lost 3 bases and 3 bases, there was a span of 6 bases. Germline CDR1 SNHLY, CDR2 FYNNEI.

The chain joins TRBV5-4 to TRBJ2-3, with 12 bases aligning to TRBD2. CDR3 size: 16 residues. J was trimmed by 1 base and V by 4 bases; bases with no gene match: 4. In germline, CDR1 is SGHNT, CDR2 YYREEE (reference sequence). CDR3 DNA sequence: TGTGCCAGCAGCCTTTGGACTAGCGGGGGCACAGATACGCAGTATTTT. It is translated as CASSLWTSGGTDTQYF.

The chain is built from TRBV7-9 and TRBJ2-7; TRBD2 might be the D (5 bases). With 0 bases removed from V and 5 bases from J, the gap between germline ends came to 11 bases. Germline V CDR1 and CDR2: SEHNR, FQNEAQ (reference sequence). The CDR3 totals 14 residues. The CDR3 region has the DNA TGTGCCAGCAGCTTAGCAGGGAGCAAGGACGAGCAGTACTTC. The encoded protein is CASSLAGSKDEQYF.

V and J are TRBV7-9 and TRBJ2-4, with D hard to call. This CDR3 has 16 residues. Trimming pared 3 bases from V and 0 bases from J, leaving 12 bases between. Germline CDR1 SEHNR, CDR2 FQNEAQ (reference sequence). The chain's CDR3 is CASSFSESIAKNIQYF. The CDR3 DNA reads TGTGCCAGCAGCTTTTCGGAGAGCATAGCCAAAAACATTCAGTACTTC.

The CDR3 DNA sequence: TGCAGTGCTAGTCCTGGAATAGGGGCTGAGCAGTTCTTC. Translated, it gives CSASPGIGAEQFF. This chain uses TRBV20-1 with TRBJ2-1, with D maybe TRBD1 (5 bases). Germline assignment: CDR1 DFQATT and CDR2 SNEGSKA (reference sequence). The CDR3 contains 13 residues. V lost 3 bases and J 9 bases, leaving 15 bases between the germline ends.